Listed below are T cell receptor beta chains from one sample, sequenced in a study of siplizumab effects on memory and regulatory T cells. This table comes from immunoSEQ multiplex PCR, and its TCRdb copy is limited to in-frame clones, with some not included. The sample records thousands of clones, about two fifths being singletons. These receptors' antigens are unknown. The sequenced sample consisted of CFSE-low (dividing) CD8+ T cells sorted from an allogeneic mixed lymphocyte reaction. These receptor sequences come from a human donor in good health; the cells came from an allogeneic mixed lymphocyte reaction. Each CDR3 is given with its conserved first and last residue. Fields, in order: D gene, V gene, clone size, J gene, CDR3 DNA, CDR3 protein. D genes are given only for firm matches. Only some rows state a clone size, as once, few, many or a class for expanded clones.

D gene: -; V gene: TRBV9; clone size: -; J gene: TRBJ2-2; CDR3 DNA: TGTGCCAGCAGCGTTTTCGGGAGAAGTAACACCGGGGAGCTGTTTTTT; CDR3 protein: CASSVFGRSNTGELFF
D gene: -; V gene: TRBV5-1; clone size: medium-sized; J gene: TRBJ1-1; CDR3 DNA: TGCGCCAGCAGCTGGGGACCTCGAGAGGACACTGAAGCTTTCTTT; CDR3 protein: CASSWGPREDTEAFF
D gene: -; V gene: TRBV19; clone size: -; J gene: TRBJ2-2; CDR3 DNA: TGTGCCAGTAGTATTTGGGTTCGGGATATCACCGGGGAGCTGTTTTTT; CDR3 protein: CASSIWVRDITGELFF
D gene: -; V gene: TRBV5-1; clone size: -; J gene: TRBJ2-5; CDR3 DNA: TGCGCCAGCAGCTTACTATTTGGAGGACTTCGAGAGACCCAGTACTTC; CDR3 protein: CASSLLFGGLRETQYF
D gene: TRBD1; V gene: TRBV6-4; clone size: -; J gene: TRBJ2-7; CDR3 DNA: TGTGCCAGCAGCCCCGGGACAGGGTCCTCCTACGAGCAGTACTTC; CDR3 protein: CASSPGTGSSYEQYF
D gene: -; V gene: TRBV7-6; clone size: medium-sized; J gene: TRBJ1-1; CDR3 DNA: TGTGCCAGCAGCCTAGTTAGGGGGAACACTGAAGCTTTCTTT; CDR3 protein: CASSLVRGNTEAFF
D gene: TRBD1; V gene: TRBV27; clone size: -; J gene: TRBJ1-1; CDR3 DNA: TGTGCCAGCAAAAATACAGGGGACACTGAAGCTTTCTTT; CDR3 protein: CASKNTGDTEAFF
D gene: -; V gene: TRBV7-6; clone size: -; J gene: TRBJ2-5; CDR3 DNA: TGTGCCAGCAGCTTAGAGGTTGAGGACGGGACCCAGTACTTC; CDR3 protein: CASSLEVEDGTQYF
D gene: -; V gene: TRBV6-5; clone size: medium-sized; J gene: TRBJ1-5; CDR3 DNA: TGTGCCAGCAGTACACAGGGTTACAATCAGCCCCAGCATTTT; CDR3 protein: CASSTQGYNQPQHF
D gene: TRBD1; V gene: TRBV27; clone size: medium-sized; J gene: TRBJ2-7; CDR3 DNA: TGTGCCAGCAGTTGGACAGGGGAGTCCTACGAGCAGTACTTC; CDR3 protein: CASSWTGESYEQYF
D gene: TRBD2; V gene: TRBV5-4; clone size: few; J gene: TRBJ2-7; CDR3 DNA: TGTGCCAGCAGCCCAGGATGGGGGGGGTACGAGCAGTACTTC; CDR3 protein: CASSPGWGGYEQYF
D gene: -; V gene: TRBV10-3; clone size: large; J gene: TRBJ1-5; CDR3 DNA: TGTGCCATCAGTGAGTCTGGAGATAGCAATCAGCCCCAGCATTTT; CDR3 protein: CAISESGDSNQPQHF
D gene: -; V gene: TRBV5-5; clone size: -; J gene: TRBJ2-1; CDR3 DNA: TGTGCCAGCAGCTTGGGACCGTACAATGAGCAGTTCTTC; CDR3 protein: CASSLGPYNEQFF
D gene: TRBD1; V gene: TRBV29-1; clone size: medium-sized; J gene: TRBJ2-1; CDR3 DNA: TGCAGCGTTTATAACAGGGGCGGGTCCTACAATGAGCAGTTCTTC; CDR3 protein: CSVYNRGGSYNEQFF
D gene: -; V gene: TRBV30; clone size: few; J gene: TRBJ2-1; CDR3 DNA: TGTGCCTGGAGTGTACTGCTGCACAATGAGCAGTTCTTC; CDR3 protein: CAWSVLLHNEQFF
D gene: -; V gene: TRBV4-1; clone size: -; J gene: TRBJ2-1; CDR3 DNA: TGCGCCAGCAGCCAGGGAGGGACGGGACAGCGATACAATGAGCAGTTCTTC; CDR3 protein: CASSQGGTGQRYNEQFF
D gene: -; V gene: TRBV6-1; clone size: few; J gene: TRBJ1-1; CDR3 DNA: TGTGCCAGCAGTGAATTTGTAGGGAGGAACACTGAAGCTTTCTTT; CDR3 protein: CASSEFVGRNTEAFF
D gene: TRBD1; V gene: TRBV7-8; clone size: medium-sized; J gene: TRBJ2-7; CDR3 DNA: TGTGCCAGCAGCGGGGATACAGGGGTTGACGAGCAGTACTTC; CDR3 protein: CASSGDTGVDEQYF
D gene: TRBD1; V gene: TRBV4-1; clone size: -; J gene: TRBJ2-5; CDR3 DNA: TGCGCCAGCAGCCAAAGCAGGGGGCGCCGGGAGACCCAGTACTTC; CDR3 protein: CASSQSRGRRETQYF
D gene: -; V gene: TRBV19; clone size: -; J gene: TRBJ2-5; CDR3 DNA: TGTGCCAGTAGTATAGATCTAGGGGTCCTGGAGACCCAGTACTTC; CDR3 protein: CASSIDLGVLETQYF
D gene: -; V gene: TRBV4-1; clone size: medium-sized; J gene: TRBJ1-2; CDR3 DNA: TGCGCCAGCAGCCAGCAACAGGGTATCGACTATGGCTACACCTTC; CDR3 protein: CASSQQQGIDYGYTF
D gene: -; V gene: TRBV15; clone size: -; J gene: TRBJ2-7; CDR3 DNA: TGTGCCACCAGCACCGTAGGAGGACGGAGTTCCTACGAGCAGTACTTC; CDR3 protein: CATSTVGGRSSYEQYF
D gene: TRBD2; V gene: TRBV5-4; clone size: medium-sized; J gene: TRBJ2-7; CDR3 DNA: TGTGCCAGCAGCCTCGGCGCGGGAGGGGGCTACGAGCAGTACTTC; CDR3 protein: CASSLGAGGGYEQYF
D gene: -; V gene: TRBV10-3; clone size: -; J gene: TRBJ2-3; CDR3 DNA: TGTGCCATCAGTGATAACGCAGGCGGGCCCGCGTTCGGTACGCAGTATTTT; CDR3 protein: CAISDNAGGPAFGTQYF
D gene: -; V gene: TRBV9; clone size: medium-sized; J gene: TRBJ1-3; CDR3 DNA: TGTGCCAGCAGCGTAGGGGGAAACACCATATATTTT; CDR3 protein: CASSVGGNTIYF
D gene: -; V gene: TRBV12-5; clone size: medium-sized; J gene: TRBJ2-2; CDR3 DNA: TGTGCTAGTGGCATAGGGGTTTCGAACACCGGGGAGCTGTTTTTT; CDR3 protein: CASGIGVSNTGELFF
D gene: TRBD1; V gene: TRBV6-5; clone size: few; J gene: TRBJ1-2; CDR3 DNA: TGTGCCAGCAGTTATTCCGGGACAGGGGATAACTATGGCTACACCTTC; CDR3 protein: CASSYSGTGDNYGYTF
D gene: TRBD1; V gene: TRBV19; clone size: medium-sized; J gene: TRBJ1-5; CDR3 DNA: TGTGCCAGTAGTATTTACAGGGGAGGCAATCAGCCCCAGCATTTT; CDR3 protein: CASSIYRGGNQPQHF
D gene: -; V gene: TRBV4-3; clone size: -; J gene: TRBJ2-1; CDR3 DNA: TGCGCCAGCAGCCAAGATCTAGGGGTCTCCTACAATGAGCAGTTCTTC; CDR3 protein: CASSQDLGVSYNEQFF
D gene: -; V gene: TRBV7-9; clone size: medium-sized; J gene: TRBJ2-1; CDR3 DNA: TGTGCCAGCAGCTTAGAGGGAAGCAATGAGCAGTTCTTC; CDR3 protein: CASSLEGSNEQFF
D gene: TRBD2; V gene: TRBV2; clone size: medium-sized; J gene: TRBJ2-2; CDR3 DNA: TGTGCCAGCAGCACAACCCTAGCGGGACCGAACACCGGGGAGCTGTTTTTT; CDR3 protein: CASSTTLAGPNTGELFF
D gene: -; V gene: TRBV5-6; clone size: -; J gene: TRBJ2-7; CDR3 DNA: TGTGCCAGCAGCTGGGACCGGGACGAGCAGTACTTC; CDR3 protein: CASSWDRDEQYF
D gene: -; V gene: TRBV28; clone size: few; J gene: TRBJ2-7; CDR3 DNA: TGTGCCAGCAGTTTGCTGAGCTCCTACGAGCAGTACTTC; CDR3 protein: CASSLLSSYEQYF
D gene: -; V gene: TRBV29-1; clone size: -; J gene: TRBJ2-7; CDR3 DNA: TGCAGCGTTGGAGGGGGATTCTCCTACGAGCAGTACTTC; CDR3 protein: CSVGGGFSYEQYF
D gene: -; V gene: TRBV30; clone size: medium-sized; J gene: TRBJ1-4; CDR3 DNA: TGTGCCTGGAGGCCCGGGGGGGGGCCCAATGAAAAACTGTTTTTT; CDR3 protein: CAWRPGGGPNEKLFF
D gene: -; V gene: TRBV2; clone size: few; J gene: TRBJ2-7; CDR3 DNA: TGTGCCAGCATGAGAGACTCCACCTACGAGCAGTACTTC; CDR3 protein: CASMRDSTYEQYF
D gene: -; V gene: TRBV7-3; clone size: -; J gene: TRBJ1-1; CDR3 DNA: TGTGCCAGCAGCTATTTAGACAGGAACACTGAAGCTTTCTTT; CDR3 protein: CASSYLDRNTEAFF
D gene: TRBD1; V gene: TRBV5-1; clone size: -; J gene: TRBJ2-7; CDR3 DNA: TGCGCCAGCAGCTTCACAGGGGAAACCTACGAGCAGTACTTC; CDR3 protein: CASSFTGETYEQYF
D gene: -; V gene: TRBV4-1; clone size: medium-sized; J gene: TRBJ2-7; CDR3 DNA: TGCGCCAGCAGCCCCAGGGGGGGGGTCTACGAGCAGTACTTC; CDR3 protein: CASSPRGGVYEQYF
D gene: -; V gene: TRBV19; clone size: -; J gene: TRBJ2-5; CDR3 DNA: TGTGCCAGTAGTATAACCCTAGTGGGAGAGACCCAGTACTTC; CDR3 protein: CASSITLVGETQYF
D gene: -; V gene: TRBV25-1; clone size: -; J gene: TRBJ2-7; CDR3 DNA: TGTGCCAGCAGTGGGGCAGTAGAGCAGTACTTC; CDR3 protein: CASSGAVEQYF
D gene: -; V gene: TRBV15; clone size: few; J gene: TRBJ2-1; CDR3 DNA: TGTGCCACCAGCAGTTGGGAGACTGAGCAGTTCTTC; CDR3 protein: CATSSWETEQFF
D gene: -; V gene: TRBV11-3; clone size: -; J gene: TRBJ1-6; CDR3 DNA: TGTGCCAGCAGCCAATCCTATAATTCACCCCTCCACTTT; CDR3 protein: CASSQSYNSPLHF
D gene: TRBD1; V gene: TRBV10-3; clone size: -; J gene: TRBJ2-7; CDR3 DNA: TGTGCCATCAGCAAGGGACAGGCCTACGAGCAGTACTTC; CDR3 protein: CAISKGQAYEQYF
D gene: -; V gene: TRBV19; clone size: medium-sized; J gene: TRBJ1-1; CDR3 DNA: TGTGCCAGTAGTATCTCACCCGGCCCTTTTGGCGGAGCTTTCTTT; CDR3 protein: CASSISPGPFGGAFF
D gene: -; V gene: TRBV19; clone size: medium-sized; J gene: TRBJ1-5; CDR3 DNA: TGTGCCAGTAGCCTCACCGGCCCCGGGACGCAGCCCCAGCATTTT; CDR3 protein: CASSLTGPGTQPQHF
D gene: -; V gene: TRBV5-4; clone size: -; J gene: TRBJ2-7; CDR3 DNA: TGTGCCAGCAGCGCAGGACTTGGGACCTACGAGCAGTACTTC; CDR3 protein: CASSAGLGTYEQYF
D gene: -; V gene: TRBV10-2; clone size: -; J gene: TRBJ2-7; CDR3 DNA: TGCGCCAGCACTGCGAGCGGCTATACGAAGCAGTACTTC; CDR3 protein: CASTASGYTKQYF
D gene: TRBD2; V gene: TRBV2; clone size: -; J gene: TRBJ2-7; CDR3 DNA: TGTGCCAGCAGCCTAGCGGGAGAGGGCTACGAGCAGTACTTC; CDR3 protein: CASSLAGEGYEQYF
D gene: -; V gene: TRBV27; clone size: medium-sized; J gene: TRBJ2-2; CDR3 DNA: TGTGCCAGCAGTTTAGGCGGCGGTGCGAACACCGGGGAGCTGTTTTTT; CDR3 protein: CASSLGGGANTGELFF
D gene: TRBD2; V gene: TRBV7-6; clone size: medium-sized; J gene: TRBJ2-2; CDR3 DNA: TGTGCCAGCAGCTTAGCTAGCGGGATCCCCGGGGAGCTGTTTTTT; CDR3 protein: CASSLASGIPGELFF
D gene: -; V gene: TRBV30; clone size: -; J gene: TRBJ2-3; CDR3 DNA: TGTGCCTGGAGTGTATCGCTGTCCGACACAGATACGCAGTATTTT; CDR3 protein: CAWSVSLSDTDTQYF
D gene: -; V gene: TRBV5-5; clone size: -; J gene: TRBJ2-1; CDR3 DNA: TGTGCCAGCAGCCCGGGGCAGAACCCATACAATGAGCAGTTCTTC; CDR3 protein: CASSPGQNPYNEQFF
D gene: -; V gene: TRBV9; clone size: once; J gene: TRBJ2-7; CDR3 DNA: TGTGCCAGCAGCTGGGACCCCTCCTACGAGCAGTACTTC; CDR3 protein: CASSWDPSYEQYF
D gene: -; V gene: TRBV7-9; clone size: -; J gene: TRBJ2-1; CDR3 DNA: TGTGCCGGCACGGGCAGGGACTCCTACAATGAGCAGTTCTTC; CDR3 protein: CAGTGRDSYNEQFF
D gene: -; V gene: TRBV9; clone size: -; J gene: TRBJ2-3; CDR3 DNA: TGTGCCAGCGGCGGCGGTACAGATACGCAGTATTTT; CDR3 protein: CASGGGTDTQYF
D gene: -; V gene: TRBV2; clone size: medium-sized; J gene: TRBJ1-2; CDR3 DNA: TGTGCCAGCAGTGAAGCCCGGACGGAGTACGTTGGCTACACCTTC; CDR3 protein: CASSEARTEYVGYTF
D gene: -; V gene: TRBV13; clone size: few; J gene: TRBJ2-1; CDR3 DNA: TGTGCCAGCAGCTTCATCGGACGACACAATGAGCAGTTCTTC; CDR3 protein: CASSFIGRHNEQFF
D gene: TRBD2; V gene: TRBV5-1; clone size: medium-sized; J gene: TRBJ2-2; CDR3 DNA: TGCGCCAGCAGCTCCGGGACTAGCGGGTACACCGGGGAGCTGTTTTTT; CDR3 protein: CASSSGTSGYTGELFF
D gene: -; V gene: TRBV6-1; clone size: few; J gene: TRBJ2-7; CDR3 DNA: TGTGCCACCTCATGGGCCGGCTCCTACGAGCAGTACTTC; CDR3 protein: CATSWAGSYEQYF